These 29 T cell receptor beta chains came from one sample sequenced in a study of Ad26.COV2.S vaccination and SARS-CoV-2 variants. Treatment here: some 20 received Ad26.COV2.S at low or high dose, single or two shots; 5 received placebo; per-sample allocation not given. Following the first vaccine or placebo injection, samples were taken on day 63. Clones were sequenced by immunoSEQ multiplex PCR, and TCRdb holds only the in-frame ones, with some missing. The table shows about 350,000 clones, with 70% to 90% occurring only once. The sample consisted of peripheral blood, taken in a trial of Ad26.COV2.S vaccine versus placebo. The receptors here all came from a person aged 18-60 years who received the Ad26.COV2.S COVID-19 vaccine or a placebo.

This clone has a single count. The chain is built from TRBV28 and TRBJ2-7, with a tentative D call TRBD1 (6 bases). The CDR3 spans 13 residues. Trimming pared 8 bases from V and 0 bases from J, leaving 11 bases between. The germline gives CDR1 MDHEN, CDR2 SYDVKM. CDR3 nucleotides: TGTGCCAGCCTGAACAGGGACTCCTACGAGCAGTACTTC. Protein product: CASLNRDSYEQYF.

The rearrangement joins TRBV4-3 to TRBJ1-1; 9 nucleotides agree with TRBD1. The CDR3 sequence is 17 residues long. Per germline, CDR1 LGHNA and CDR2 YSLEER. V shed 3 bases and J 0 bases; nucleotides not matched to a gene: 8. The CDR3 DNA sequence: TGCGCCAGCAGCCAGCTAGGACAGGGGCGCATGAACACTGAAGCTTTCTTT. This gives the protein CASSQLGQGRMNTEAFF.

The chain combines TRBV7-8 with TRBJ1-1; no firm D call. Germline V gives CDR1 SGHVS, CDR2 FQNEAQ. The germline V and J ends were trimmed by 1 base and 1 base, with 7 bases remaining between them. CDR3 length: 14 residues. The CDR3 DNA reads TGTGCCAGCAGCTTAGTTTTGTCGAACACTGAAGCTTTCTTT. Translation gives CASSLVLSNTEAFF.

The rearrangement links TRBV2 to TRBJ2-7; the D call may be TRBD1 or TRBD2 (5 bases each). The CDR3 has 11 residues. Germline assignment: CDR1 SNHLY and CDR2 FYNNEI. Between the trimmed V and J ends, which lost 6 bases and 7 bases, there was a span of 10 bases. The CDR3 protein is CASRGVSEQYF. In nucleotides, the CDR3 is TGTGCCAGCAGGGGGGTTAGTGAGCAGTACTTC. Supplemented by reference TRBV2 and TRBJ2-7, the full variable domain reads EPEVTQTPSHQVTQMGQEVILRCVPISNHLYFYWYRQILGQKVEFLVSFYNNEISEKSEIFDDQFSVERPDGSNFTLKIRSTKLEDSAMYFCASRGVSEQYFGPGTRLTVT.

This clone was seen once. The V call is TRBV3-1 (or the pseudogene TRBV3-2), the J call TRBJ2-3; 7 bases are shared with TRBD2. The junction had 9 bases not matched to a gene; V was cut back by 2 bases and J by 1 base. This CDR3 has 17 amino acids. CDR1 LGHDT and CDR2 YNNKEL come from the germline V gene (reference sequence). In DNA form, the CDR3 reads TGTGCCAGCAGCCAACGGGGCCGGGACTATCGCACAGATACGCAGTATTTT. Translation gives CASSQRGRDYRTDTQYF.

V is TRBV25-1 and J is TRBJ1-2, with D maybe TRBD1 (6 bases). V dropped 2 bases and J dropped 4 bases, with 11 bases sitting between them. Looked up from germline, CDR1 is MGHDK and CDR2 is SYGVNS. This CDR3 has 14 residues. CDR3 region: CASSEGGRLYGYTF. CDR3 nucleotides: TGTGCCAGCAGTGAAGGGGGCAGACTCTATGGCTACACCTTC.

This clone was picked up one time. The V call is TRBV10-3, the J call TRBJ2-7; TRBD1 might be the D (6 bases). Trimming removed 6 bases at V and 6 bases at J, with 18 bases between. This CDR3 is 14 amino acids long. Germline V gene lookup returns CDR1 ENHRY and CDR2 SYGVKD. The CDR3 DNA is TGTGCCATCAGACCCGGGGAGACAGGCAGCGAGCAGTACTTC. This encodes CAIRPGETGSEQYF.

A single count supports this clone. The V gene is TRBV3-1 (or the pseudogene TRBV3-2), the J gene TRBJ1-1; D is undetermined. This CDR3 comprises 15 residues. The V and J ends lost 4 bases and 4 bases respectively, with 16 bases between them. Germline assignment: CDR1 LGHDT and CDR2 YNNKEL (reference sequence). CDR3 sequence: CASSLGIALGTEAFF. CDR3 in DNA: TGTGCCAGCAGCCTTGGGATCGCCCTAGGCACTGAAGCTTTCTTT.

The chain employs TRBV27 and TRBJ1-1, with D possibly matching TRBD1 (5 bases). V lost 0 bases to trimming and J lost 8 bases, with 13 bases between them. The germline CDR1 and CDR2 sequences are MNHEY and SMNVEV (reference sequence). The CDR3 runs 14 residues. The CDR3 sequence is CASSLSGTRVEAFF. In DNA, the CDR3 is TGTGCCAGCAGTTTATCGGGGACCAGGGTGGAAGCTTTCTTT.

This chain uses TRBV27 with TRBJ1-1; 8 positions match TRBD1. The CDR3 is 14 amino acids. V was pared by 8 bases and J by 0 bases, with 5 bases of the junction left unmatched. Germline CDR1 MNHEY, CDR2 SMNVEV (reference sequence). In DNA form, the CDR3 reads TGTGCCAGCGGCTCAGGGGGCGTGAACACTGAAGCTTTCTTT. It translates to CASGSGGVNTEAFF.

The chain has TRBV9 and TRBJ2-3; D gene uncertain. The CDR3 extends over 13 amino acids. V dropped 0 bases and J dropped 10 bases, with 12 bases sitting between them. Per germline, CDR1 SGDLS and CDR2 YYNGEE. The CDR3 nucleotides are TGTGCCAGCAGCGTAGTAGTTAGTTCGGCGCAGTATTTT. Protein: CASSVVVSSAQYF. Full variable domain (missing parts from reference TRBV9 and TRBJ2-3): DSGVTQTPKHLITATGQRVTLRCSPRSGDLSVYWYQQSLDQGLQFLIQYYNGEERAKGNILERFSAQQFPDLHSELNLSSLELGDSALYFCASSVVVSSAQYFGPGTRLTVL.

The CDR3 DNA reads TGTGCCAGCAGCTTAGCGGGACTATTCTCTGGGGCCAACGTCCTGACTTTC. Translating it yields CASSLAGLFSGANVLTF. The chain recombines TRBV7-9 with TRBJ2-6; 7 nucleotides agree with TRBD2. CDR3 length equals 17 residues. Germline V gives CDR1 SEHNR, CDR2 FQNEAQ (reference sequence). The trim removed 0 bases at V and 0 bases at J, leaving 2 bases unmatched.

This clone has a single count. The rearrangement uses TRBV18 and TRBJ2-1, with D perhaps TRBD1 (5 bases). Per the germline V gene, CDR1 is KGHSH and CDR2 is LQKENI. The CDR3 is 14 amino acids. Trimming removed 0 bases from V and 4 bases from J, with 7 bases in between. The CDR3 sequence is CASSPPDRYNEQFF. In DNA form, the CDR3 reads TGTGCCAGCTCACCACCAGACAGATACAATGAGCAGTTCTTC.

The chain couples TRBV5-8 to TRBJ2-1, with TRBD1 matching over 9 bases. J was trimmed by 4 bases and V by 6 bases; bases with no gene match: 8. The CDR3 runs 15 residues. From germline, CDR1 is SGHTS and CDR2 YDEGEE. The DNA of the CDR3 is TGTGCCAGCACCGAGGGACAGGGAAGATACAATGAGCAGTTCTTC. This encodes CASTEGQGRYNEQFF.

In DNA form, the CDR3 reads TGCGCCAGCAGCGATTCTGGGAGGGGCCCTTTTGGGGAAAAACTGTTTTTT. It encodes CASSDSGRGPFGEKLFF. V usage is TRBV10-2 and J usage is TRBJ1-4, with D possibly TRBD1 on 5 matching bases. Germline assignment: CDR1 WSHSY and CDR2 SAAADI. CDR3 length: 17 amino acids. V gave up 6 bases and J gave up 8 bases, with 25 bases separating them.

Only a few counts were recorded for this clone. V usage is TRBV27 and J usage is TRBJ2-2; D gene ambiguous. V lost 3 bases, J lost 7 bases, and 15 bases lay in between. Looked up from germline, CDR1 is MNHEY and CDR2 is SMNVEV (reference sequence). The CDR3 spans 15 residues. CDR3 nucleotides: TGTGCCAGCAGTTTGGGGATATTTGACGGCGGGGAGCTGTTTTTT. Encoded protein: CASSLGIFDGGELFF.

The CDR3 DNA follows: TGTGCCAGCAGCTTGGGTATGGGAGCAGTCGGTGGAACTGAAGCTTTCTTT. It specifies CASSLGMGAVGGTEAFF. This chain links TRBV5-4 with TRBJ1-1, with D unresolved. Trimming left V 0 bases short and J 5 bases short, with 20 bases between. Germline assignment: CDR1 SGHNT and CDR2 YYREEE (reference sequence). The CDR3 extends over 17 amino acids.

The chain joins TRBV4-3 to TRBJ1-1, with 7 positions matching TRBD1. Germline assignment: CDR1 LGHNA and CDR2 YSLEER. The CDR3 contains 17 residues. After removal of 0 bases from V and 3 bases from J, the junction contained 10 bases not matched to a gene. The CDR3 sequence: CASSQDVEGAVYTEAFF. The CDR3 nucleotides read TGCGCCAGCAGCCAAGATGTGGAGGGGGCCGTGTACACTGAAGCTTTCTTT.

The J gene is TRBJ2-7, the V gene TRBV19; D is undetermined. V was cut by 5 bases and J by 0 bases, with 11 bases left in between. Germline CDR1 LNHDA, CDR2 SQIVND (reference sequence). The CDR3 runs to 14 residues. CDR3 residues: CASSVSLSSYEQYF. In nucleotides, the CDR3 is TGTGCCAGTAGTGTATCATTGAGCTCCTACGAGCAGTACTTC.

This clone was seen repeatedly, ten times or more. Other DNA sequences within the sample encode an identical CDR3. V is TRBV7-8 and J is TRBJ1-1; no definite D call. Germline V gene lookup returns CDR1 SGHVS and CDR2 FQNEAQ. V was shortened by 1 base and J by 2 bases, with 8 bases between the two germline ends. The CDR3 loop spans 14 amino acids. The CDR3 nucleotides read TGTGCCAGCAGCTTAGTCGCAGGTAACACTGAAGCTTTCTTT. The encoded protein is CASSLVAGNTEAFF. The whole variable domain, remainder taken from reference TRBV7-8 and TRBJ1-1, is GAGVSQSPRYKVAKRGQDVALRCDPISGHVSLFWYQQALGQGPEFLTYFQNEAQLDKSGLPSDRFFAERPEGSVSTLKIQRTQQEDSAVYLCASSLVAGNTEAFFGQGTRLTVV.

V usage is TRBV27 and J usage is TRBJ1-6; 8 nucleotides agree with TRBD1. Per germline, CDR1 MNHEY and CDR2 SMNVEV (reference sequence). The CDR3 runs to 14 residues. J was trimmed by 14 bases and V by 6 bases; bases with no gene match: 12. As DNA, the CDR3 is TGTGCCAGCAGCATCAGGCAGGGGGCGACTACCCTCCACTTT. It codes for CASSIRQGATTLHF.

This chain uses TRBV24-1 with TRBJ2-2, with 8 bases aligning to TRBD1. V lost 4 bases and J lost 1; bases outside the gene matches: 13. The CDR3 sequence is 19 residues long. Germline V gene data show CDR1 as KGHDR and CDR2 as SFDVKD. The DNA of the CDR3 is TGTGCCACCAGTGACTCCAGTGGCAGGGGGCTTTGGAACACCGGGGAGCTGTTTTTT. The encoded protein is CATSDSSGRGLWNTGELFF.

CDR3 loop: CASNPSGTYEQYF. CDR3 sequence (DNA): TGTGCCAGCAACCCATCAGGGACCTACGAGCAGTACTTC. This sequence joins TRBV9 and TRBJ2-7; D may be TRBD1 (5 bases). CDR1 is SGDLS and CDR2 is YYNGEE in the germline V gene. V was clipped by 6 bases and J by 2 bases, with 12 bases between them. CDR3 length equals 13 residues.

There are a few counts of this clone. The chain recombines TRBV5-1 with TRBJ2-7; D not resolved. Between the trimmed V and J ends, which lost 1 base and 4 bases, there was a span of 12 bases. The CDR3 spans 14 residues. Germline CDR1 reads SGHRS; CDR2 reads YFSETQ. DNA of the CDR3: TGCGCCAGCAGCTTGCGTATGCCGGGTTACGAGCAGTACTTC. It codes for CASSLRMPGYEQYF.

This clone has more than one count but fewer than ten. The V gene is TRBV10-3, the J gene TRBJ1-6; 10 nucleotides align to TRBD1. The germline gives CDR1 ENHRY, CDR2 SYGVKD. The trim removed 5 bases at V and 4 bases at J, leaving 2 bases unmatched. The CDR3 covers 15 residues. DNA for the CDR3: TGTGCCATCAGTAGACAGGGGGCATATAATTCACCCCTCCACTTT. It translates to CAISRQGAYNSPLHF.

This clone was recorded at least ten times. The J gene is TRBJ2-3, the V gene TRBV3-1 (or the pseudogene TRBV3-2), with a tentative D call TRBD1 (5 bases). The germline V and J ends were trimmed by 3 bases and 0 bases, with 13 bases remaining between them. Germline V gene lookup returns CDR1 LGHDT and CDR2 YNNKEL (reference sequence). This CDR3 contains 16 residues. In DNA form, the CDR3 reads TGTGCCAGCAGCCAGGGAAGACAGAATAGCACAGATACGCAGTATTTT. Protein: CASSQGRQNSTDTQYF.

Written as DNA, the CDR3 is TGTGCCAGCAGCTTTTCCGGGACAGGGGGTAAAAGTAAAGGAGAGACCCAGTACTTC. Translated, it gives CASSFSGTGGKSKGETQYF. This chain joins TRBV11-3 and TRBJ2-5, with 11 bases lining up with TRBD1. The CDR3 contains 19 residues. Germline lookup yields CDR1 SGHNT and CDR2 YENEEA. With 3 bases clipped from V and 4 bases from J, the junction kept 16 bases outside the gene matches.

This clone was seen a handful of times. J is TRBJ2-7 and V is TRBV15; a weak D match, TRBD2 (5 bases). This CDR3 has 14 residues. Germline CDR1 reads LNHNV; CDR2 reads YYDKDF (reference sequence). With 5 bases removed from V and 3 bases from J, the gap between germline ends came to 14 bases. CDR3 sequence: CATSPRRGNYEQYF. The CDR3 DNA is TGTGCCACCAGCCCCCGAAGAGGGAACTACGAGCAGTACTTC.

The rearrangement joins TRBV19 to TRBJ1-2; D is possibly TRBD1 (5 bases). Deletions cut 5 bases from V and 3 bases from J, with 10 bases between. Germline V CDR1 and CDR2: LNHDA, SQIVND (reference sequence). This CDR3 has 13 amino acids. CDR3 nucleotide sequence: TGTGCCAGTAGTCTGACGACAGACTATGGCTACACCTTC. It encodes CASSLTTDYGYTF.